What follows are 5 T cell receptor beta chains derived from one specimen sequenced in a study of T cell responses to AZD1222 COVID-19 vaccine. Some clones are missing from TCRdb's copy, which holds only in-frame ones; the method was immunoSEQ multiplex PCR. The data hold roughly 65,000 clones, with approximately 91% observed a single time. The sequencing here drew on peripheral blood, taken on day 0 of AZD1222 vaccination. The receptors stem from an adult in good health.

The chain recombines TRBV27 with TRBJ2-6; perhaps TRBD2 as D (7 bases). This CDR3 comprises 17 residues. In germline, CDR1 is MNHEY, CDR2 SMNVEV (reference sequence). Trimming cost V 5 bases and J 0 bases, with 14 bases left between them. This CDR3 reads CASSDRGAYSGANVLTF. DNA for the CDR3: TGTGCCAGCAGTGATCGGGGGGCCTACTCTGGGGCCAACGTCCTGACTTTC.

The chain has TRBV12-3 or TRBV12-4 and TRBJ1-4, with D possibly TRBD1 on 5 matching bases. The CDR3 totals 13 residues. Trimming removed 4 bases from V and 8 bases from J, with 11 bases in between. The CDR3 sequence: CASSWTPREKLFF. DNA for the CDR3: TGTGCCAGCAGTTGGACACCGAGGGAAAAACTGTTTTTT.

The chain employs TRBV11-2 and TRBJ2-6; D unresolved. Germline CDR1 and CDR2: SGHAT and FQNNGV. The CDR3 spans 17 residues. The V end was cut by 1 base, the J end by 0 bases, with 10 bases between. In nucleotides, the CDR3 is TGTGCCAGCAGCTTAGTCGGCAGGAGCTCTGGGGCCAACGTCCTGACTTTC. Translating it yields CASSLVGRSSGANVLTF.

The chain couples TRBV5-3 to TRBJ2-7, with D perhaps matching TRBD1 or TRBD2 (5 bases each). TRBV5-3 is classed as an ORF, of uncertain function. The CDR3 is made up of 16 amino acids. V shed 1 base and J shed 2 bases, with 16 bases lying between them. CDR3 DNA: TGTGCCAGAAGCTTGCCCGGGACCCCAGAGACCTACGAGCAGTACTTC. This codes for CARSLPGTPETYEQYF.

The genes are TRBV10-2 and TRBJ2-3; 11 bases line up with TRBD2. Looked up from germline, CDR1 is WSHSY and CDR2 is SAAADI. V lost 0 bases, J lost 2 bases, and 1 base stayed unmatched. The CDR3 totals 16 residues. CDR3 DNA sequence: TGCGCCAGCAGTGAGTCGACTAGCGGGGCCACAGATACGCAGTATTTT. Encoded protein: CASSESTSGATDTQYF.